Listed here are 28 T cell receptor beta chains from one sample, sequenced in a study of blood T cell repertoires in COVID-19. Profiling relied on immunoSEQ multiplex PCR, and the TCRdb table lists in-frame clones only, not all of them. The sample has nearly 350,000 clones; about 83% are singletons. Sequenced: peripheral blood. Every receptor here comes from a man aged 25 to 40 with active or convalescent COVID-19.

The rearrangement uses TRBV6-5 and TRBJ2-2; D is undetermined. The CDR3 loop spans 13 amino acids. V shed 5 bases and J shed 6 bases, with 10 bases lying between them. Germline CDR1 is MNHEY and CDR2 is SVGAGI. The chain's CDR3 is CASSLSVAGELFF. CDR3 nucleotides: TGTGCCAGCAGTCTGAGCGTTGCCGGGGAGCTGTTTTTT.

V usage is TRBV2 and J usage is TRBJ2-7; 12 positions match TRBD2. Germline V lookup: CDR1 SNHLY, CDR2 FYNNEI. V was clipped by 8 bases and J by 9 bases; unmatched bases: 11. The CDR3 length is 14 residues. The DNA of the CDR3 is TGTGCCAGCTGCTGGACTAGCGGGATCCCCGCGCAGTACTTC. The encoded protein is CASCWTSGIPAQYF.

This chain connects TRBV9 to TRBJ2-7; 9 bases are shared with TRBD1. In germline, CDR1 is SGDLS, CDR2 YYNGEE. The V and J ends lost 4 bases and 3 bases, in that order; junction bases with no gene match: 5. CDR3 length equals 14 residues. The CDR3 DNA reads as TGTGCCAGCAGCTTGGGACAGGGAAACTACGAGCAGTACTTC. As protein: CASSLGQGNYEQYF.

The chain couples TRBV7-9 to TRBJ1-4, with D perhaps matching TRBD1 (5 bases). The V gene lost 6 bases and the J gene lost 3 bases, with 20 bases spanning the gap. CDR3 size: 17 residues. Germline V gene lookup returns CDR1 SEHNR and CDR2 FQNEAQ (reference sequence). CDR3 residues: CASSLRSGLAANEKLFF. The CDR3 bases are TGTGCCAGCAGTTTAAGATCAGGGTTGGCGGCTAATGAAAAACTGTTTTTT.

This clone came up once. The chain couples TRBV2 to TRBJ2-1, with 12 bases identical to TRBD2. The CDR3 is 15 amino acids. Losses at the gene ends were 6 bases for V and 4 bases for J; bases not matched to a gene: 4. Germline loops: CDR1 SNHLY, CDR2 FYNNEI. As DNA, the CDR3 is TGTGCCAGCAGCTCTAGCGGGGGGGATTACAATGAGCAGTTCTTC. It yields the protein CASSSSGGDYNEQFF.

The V gene is TRBV7-2, the J gene TRBJ1-5; D remains ambiguous. Trimming removed 5 bases from V and 5 bases from J, with 13 bases in between. Germline V gene data show CDR1 as SGHTA and CDR2 as FQGNSA. The CDR3 is 14 residues long. The CDR3 DNA follows: TGTGCCAGCAGCCTAGGGAGAGTAGATCAGCCCCAGCATTTT. Amino acids: CASSLGRVDQPQHF.

The chain couples TRBV27 to TRBJ2-3; possible D gene TRBD2, 6 bases. The CDR3 spans 16 residues. V was clipped by 5 bases and J by 1 base, with 16 bases between them. Germline CDR1 reads MNHEY; CDR2 reads SMNVEV (reference sequence). Here the CDR3 reads CASSPLAELGTDTQYF. DNA for the CDR3: TGTGCCAGCAGTCCATTAGCGGAGCTAGGCACAGATACGCAGTATTTT.

The chain is built from TRBV7-3 and TRBJ2-2; the match to TRBD2 covers 7 bases. V dropped 2 bases and J dropped 4; count of bases not matched to a gene: 13. CDR3 length: 18 residues. Germline CDR1 and CDR2: SGHTA and FQGTGA. The CDR3 region is CASSLWAGVGSSTGELFF. Written as DNA, the CDR3 is TGTGCCAGCAGCTTATGGGCGGGAGTAGGTTCGAGCACCGGGGAGCTGTTTTTT. Based on the CDR3 plus reference TRBV7-3 and TRBJ2-2, the full variable domain is GAGVSQTPSNKVTEKGKYVELRCDPISGHTALYWYRQSLGQGPEFLIYFQGTGAADDSGLPNDRFFAVRPEGSVSTLKIQRTERGDSAVYLCASSLWAGVGSSTGELFFGEGSRLTVL.

This clone was detected many times. This chain joins TRBV21-1 and TRBJ1-6; TRBD1, the table's D call, was not compared with the DNA. TRBV21-1 is described as a pseudogene. This CDR3 spans 17 amino acids. The CDR3 region is CASSKGSGTGLLSPLHF. The CDR3 DNA reads as TGTGCCAGCAGCAAAGGCTCCGGGACAGGGTTATTATCACCCCTCCACTTT.

The chain has TRBV28 and TRBJ2-1; possibly TRBD2 for D (6 bases). Per the germline V gene, CDR1 is MDHEN and CDR2 is SYDVKM. Trimming took off 6 bases at V and 9 bases at J, with 24 bases between the two ends. This CDR3 is built from 16 residues. The CDR3 protein is CASSPSWALASGEQFF. CDR3 nucleotide sequence: TGTGCCAGCAGCCCCAGTTGGGCCCTAGCGTCGGGTGAGCAGTTCTTC. The full variable domain, its missing parts supplied by reference TRBV28 and TRBJ2-1, is DVKVTQSSRYLVKRTGEKVFLECVQDMDHENMFWYRQDPGLGLRLIYFSYDVKMKEKGDIPEGYSVSREKKERFSLILESASTNQTSMYLCASSPSWALASGEQFFGPGTRLTVL.

This chain uses TRBV3-1 (or the pseudogene TRBV3-2) with TRBJ2-3; 9 bases agree with TRBD2. This CDR3 has 15 residues. V lost 4 bases, J lost 1 base, and 3 bases stayed unmatched. CDR1 is LGHDT, CDR2 YNNKEL, per germline (reference sequence). The CDR3 DNA reads as TGTGCCAGCAGCCCTCGACTAGCGGGCACAGATACGCAGTATTTT. Its translation is CASSPRLAGTDTQYF.

V usage is TRBV18 and J usage is TRBJ1-1; tentative D call: TRBD1 (6 bases). V lost 5 bases and J 1 base, leaving 11 bases between the germline ends. Germline loops: CDR1 KGHSH, CDR2 LQKENI. The CDR3 sequence is 14 residues long. As DNA, the CDR3 is TGTGCCAGCTCAAAACAGGGAGAGAACACTGAAGCTTTCTTT. This translates into CASSKQGENTEAFF.

Only one count was recorded for this clone. V gene TRBV3-1 (or the pseudogene TRBV3-2) combines with J gene TRBJ1-1; 10 nucleotides agree with TRBD1. The germline CDR1 and CDR2 sequences are LGHDT and YNNKEL (reference sequence). The ends lost 4 bases at V and 1 base at J; junction bases unmatched: 3. The CDR3 has 15 residues. CDR3 in amino acids: CASSPRTGGNTEAFF. CDR3 bases: TGTGCCAGCAGCCCGCGGACAGGGGGGAACACTGAAGCTTTCTTT.

The chain uses TRBV11-3 and TRBJ2-3, with D perhaps TRBD1 (5 bases). The CDR3 runs to 16 residues. Germline assignment: CDR1 SGHNT and CDR2 YENEEA. V was trimmed by 4 bases and J by 2 bases, leaving 16 bases between them. The CDR3 loop is CASSSNTDKNTDTQYF. The CDR3 DNA reads as TGTGCCAGCAGCTCGAATACGGACAAGAACACAGATACGCAGTATTTT.

The chain joins TRBV6-4 to TRBJ2-6, with a weak D call TRBD2 (5 bases). CDR3 length: 15 residues. The V end lost 3 bases, the J end lost 1 base, and 7 bases lay between the germline ends. Germline-derived CDR1 and CDR2 are MRHNA and SNTAGT. CDR3 DNA sequence: TGTGCCAGCAGTGAGAGGGTTTCTGGGGCCAACGTCCTGACTTTC. This encodes CASSERVSGANVLTF.

The chain carries TRBV19 and TRBJ1-1; D is unresolved. The V end lost 4 bases, the J end lost 5 bases, and 20 bases lay between the germline ends. This CDR3 contains 16 residues. Germline V gene data show CDR1 as LNHDA and CDR2 as SQIVND (reference sequence). The CDR3 reads CASSKPQPGGVTEAFF. The CDR3 DNA reads TGTGCCAGTAGTAAACCCCAGCCCGGTGGAGTGACTGAAGCTTTCTTT.

The chain recombines TRBV7-2 with TRBJ1-1; D gene uncertain. The CDR3 covers 12 residues. Germline lookup yields CDR1 SGHTA and CDR2 FQGNSA. With 1 base removed from V and 11 bases from J, the gap between germline ends came to 11 bases. DNA of the CDR3: TGTGCCAGCAGCTTAGTAGGGAGTGGGGCTTTCTTT. Its translation is CASSLVGSGAFF.

The chain employs TRBV24-1 and TRBJ2-7; no firm D call. V lost 3 bases, J lost 1 base, and 6 bases lay in between. This CDR3 has 13 amino acids. Germline V gives CDR1 KGHDR, CDR2 SFDVKD. CDR3 protein: CATSDPPSYEQYF. The CDR3 DNA reads TGTGCCACCAGTGATCCCCCGTCCTACGAGCAGTACTTC.

The chain combines TRBV2 with TRBJ2-1; 8 nucleotides line up with TRBD1. Looked up from germline, CDR1 is SNHLY and CDR2 is FYNNEI. Germline trimming cut 9 bases from V and 7 bases from J; bases unmatched to any gene: 14. This CDR3 contains 15 residues. The chain's CDR3 is CASQGWDRYLNEQFF. As DNA, the CDR3 is TGTGCCAGTCAGGGGTGGGACAGGTACTTGAATGAGCAGTTCTTC.

This clone is a singleton in its sample. The chain carries TRBV6-5 and TRBJ1-4, with D tentatively TRBD1 (6 bases). This CDR3 spans 14 amino acids. Trimming removed 6 bases from V and 3 bases from J, with 11 bases in between. Looked up from germline, CDR1 is MNHEY and CDR2 is SVGAGI. CDR3 amino acids: CASRTGAPNEKLFF. DNA for the CDR3: TGTGCCAGCAGGACAGGAGCTCCTAATGAAAAACTGTTTTTT.

The chain carries TRBV28 and TRBJ2-7; TRBD2 aligns across 7 bases. V shed 7 bases, J shed 7 bases, and the junction held 4 bases outside the gene matches. CDR1 and CDR2 from the germline V gene are MDHEN and SYDVKM. The CDR3 spans 11 residues. This CDR3 reads CASTSGREQYF. CDR3 DNA sequence: TGTGCCAGCACCTCCGGGAGGGAGCAGTACTTC. Drawing the rest from reference TRBV28 and TRBJ2-7, the complete variable domain is DVKVTQSSRYLVKRTGEKVFLECVQDMDHENMFWYRQDPGLGLRLIYFSYDVKMKEKGDIPEGYSVSREKKERFSLILESASTNQTSMYLCASTSGREQYFGPGTRLTVT.

The J gene is TRBJ1-4, the V gene TRBV6-5, with D perhaps TRBD1 (6 bases). V lost 6 bases, J lost 4 bases, and 12 bases lay in between. The CDR3 consists of 14 residues. The germline gives CDR1 MNHEY, CDR2 SVGAGI. CDR3 in amino acids: CASRGGGGNEKLFF. CDR3 DNA sequence: TGTGCCAGCAGGGGGGGAGGGGGTAATGAAAAACTGTTTTTT.

V gene TRBV27 combines with J gene TRBJ2-2; perhaps TRBD1 as D (6 bases). V was trimmed by 4 bases and J by 0 bases, leaving 12 bases between them. The V gene's germline CDR1 is MNHEY and CDR2 SMNVEV (reference sequence). The CDR3 runs 16 residues. Written as DNA, the CDR3 is TGTGCCAGCAGTTCAAGACAGGCCCCGAACACCGGGGAGCTGTTTTTT. This codes for CASSSRQAPNTGELFF.

Details on this clone: Other DNA sequences in this sample translate to the same CDR3. V gene TRBV12-3 or TRBV12-4 combines with J gene TRBJ1-1; no clear D. The ends were cut back, 2 bases at V and 3 bases at J, with 4 bases in the middle. The CDR3 is made up of 12 amino acids. In DNA, the CDR3 is TGTGCCAGCAGTTTACGTGACACTGAAGCTTTCTTT. This translates into CASSLRDTEAFF.

This clone was recorded a few times. The J gene is TRBJ2-1, the V gene TRBV6-2 or TRBV6-3, with 8 nucleotides matching TRBD2. CDR1 is MNHEY and CDR2 is SVGEGT in the germline V gene. The CDR3 extends over 15 amino acids. V lost 4 bases, J lost 2 bases, and 4 bases stayed unmatched. The CDR3 coding sequence is TGTGCCAGCAGTTTCGGGGGGGAAGCCTACAATGAGCAGTTCTTC. Translated: CASSFGGEAYNEQFF.

The V and J genes are TRBV11-2 and TRBJ2-1; 7 nucleotides match TRBD2. Germline CDR1 is SGHAT and CDR2 is FQNNGV. Unmatched junction bases numbered 10, after V lost 3 bases and J lost 8 bases. This CDR3 is built from 15 residues. The CDR3 DNA reads as TGTGCCAGCAGCTTTGGAACGGGAGGACGAGATGAGCAGTTCTTC. As protein: CASSFGTGGRDEQFF.

The rearrangement joins TRBV18 to TRBJ1-3, with 9 positions matching TRBD1. V shed 6 bases and J 4 bases; nucleotides not matched to a gene: 10. From germline, CDR1 is KGHSH and CDR2 LQKENI. The CDR3 extends over 16 amino acids. CDR3 bases: TGTGCCAGCTCGCGGGACAGGGATATCTCCGGAAACACCATATATTTT. This sequence encodes CASSRDRDISGNTIYF.

This sequence joins TRBV27 and TRBJ2-3; 8 bases agree with TRBD1. This CDR3 is built from 17 residues. CDR1 and CDR2 (germline): MNHEY, SMNVEV (reference sequence). V was clipped by 9 bases and J by 4 bases; unmatched bases: 18. CDR3 amino acids: CASLPGQAQKGADTQYF. CDR3 nucleotides: TGTGCCAGTCTCCCGGGACAGGCGCAAAAGGGGGCAGATACGCAGTATTTT.